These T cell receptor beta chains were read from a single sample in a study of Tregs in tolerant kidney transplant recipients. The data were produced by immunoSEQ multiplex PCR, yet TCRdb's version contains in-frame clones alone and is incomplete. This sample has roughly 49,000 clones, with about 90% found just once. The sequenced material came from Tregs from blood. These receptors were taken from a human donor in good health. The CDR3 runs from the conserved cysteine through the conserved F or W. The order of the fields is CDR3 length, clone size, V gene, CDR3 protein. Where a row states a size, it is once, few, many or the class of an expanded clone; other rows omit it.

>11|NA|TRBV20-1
CSVALGAEQYF
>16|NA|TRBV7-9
CASSRRTGGITGELFF
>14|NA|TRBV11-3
CASSLRGSYNEQFF
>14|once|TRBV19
CASSMRGRNTEAFF
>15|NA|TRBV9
CASSVGWLQLYGYTF
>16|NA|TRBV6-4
CASSDSRSVPNETQYF
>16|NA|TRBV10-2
CASSRTSGASPYEQYF
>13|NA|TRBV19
CATRDSPNYGYTF
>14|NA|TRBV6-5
CASSDGLVRGTQYF
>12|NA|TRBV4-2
CASSSGRVGYTF
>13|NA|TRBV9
CASSVVPSTEAFF
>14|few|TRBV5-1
CASTFDPGAETQYF
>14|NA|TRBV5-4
CASSQAGSTDTQYF
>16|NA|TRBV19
CATTTFFGGRTGELFF
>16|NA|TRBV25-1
CASSELGAGRYNEQFF
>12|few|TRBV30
CAWSPHRTVAFF
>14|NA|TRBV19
CASSMGGSADTQYF
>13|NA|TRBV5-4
CASSLHGLYGYTF
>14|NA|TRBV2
CASSFFGQGYEQYF
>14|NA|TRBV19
CASSRRTGTYEQYF
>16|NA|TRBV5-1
CASSLLDLASGNEQFF
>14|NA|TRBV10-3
CAISVGQGETEAFF
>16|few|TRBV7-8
CASSFGRGAFRETQYF
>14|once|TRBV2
CASSESKPAQGYTF
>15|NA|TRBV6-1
CASSEWGRIGNTIYF
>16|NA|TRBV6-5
CASSYYAAGLNTEAFF
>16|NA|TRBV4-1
CASSQVRTASTDTQYF
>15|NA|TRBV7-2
CASSPRDIGRGEQYF
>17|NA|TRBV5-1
CASSQYSAGTGGNIQYF
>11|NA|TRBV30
CAWSVGGTRFF
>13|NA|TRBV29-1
CSAADHGFYGYTF
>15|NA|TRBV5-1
CASSLEDRGPYGYTF
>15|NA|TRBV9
CASSVAASGAYEQYF
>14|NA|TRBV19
CASSWTANTGELFF